This TCR beta chain comes out of a study of shared clonotypes between healthy human individuals. The wider study: Three CD4 naive, three CD4 memory, two CD8 naive and one CD8 memory plate were used per donor.

The CDR3 runs 18 residues. CDR1 is MDHEN and CDR2 is SYDVKM in the germline V gene. V was pared by 7 bases and J by 4 bases, with 28 bases between. Sorted-subset replicate PCRs used approximately 180 ng of genomic DNA. This amount corresponded to about 29,000 T cell genomes. Sequencing was performed with immunoSEQ multiplex PCR; in TCRdb, only in-frame clones are kept and a portion is missing. Here the sample spans about 1.1 million clones, 77% being singletons. Remarks on this clone: Antigen: not known.

Whole-study results and caveats: A handful of donors held about 4.5% of naive CD4 clonotypes in common. Having only a few donors restricted how much genetic and exposure-history diversity was captured.

This receptor was obtained from a man between 18 and 35 years old in good health. Some clones in this sample may be carry-over from other donors' samples. The genes are TRBV28 and TRBJ1-1; D uncertain. Sequencing was carried out using memory CD4+ T cells from PBMCs. Sample subset: CD45RA-negative fraction. The CDR3 is CASNSLMWSWTGGTEAFF. In nucleotides, the CDR3 is TGTGCCAGCAACAGTTTGATGTGGTCGTGGACCGGCGGCACTGAAGCTTTCTTT.